These 23 T cell receptor beta chains came from one sample sequenced in a study of T-cell memory formation after mild COVID-19. TCRdb recomputed calls from the 5' RACE reads with MiXCR, one row per CDR3 protein. The sample holds about 290,000 distinct CDR3 sequences, more than 15% seen once. The specimen sequenced was PBMCs or a T cell subset sorted from them (not recorded which). The receptor set was obtained from a man aged 18-30 years who had mild COVID-19 (a few samples of this study predate the infection). Cell type and time point are not known.

This clonotype was observed a few times. This chain connects TRBV5-1 to TRBJ2-3; no reliable D call. The ends were cut back, 0 bases at V and 2 bases at J, with 13 bases in the middle. This CDR3 comprises 16 residues. Germline assignment: CDR1 SGHRS and CDR2 YFSETQ. CDR3 DNA sequence: TGCGCCAGCAGCTTGGCCCGTGCGGCGTACACAGATACGCAGTATTTT. It codes for CASSLARAAYTDTQYF.

This clonotype was observed many times. The chain recombines TRBV5-1 with TRBJ2-3; TRBD2 matches 11 bases. J gave up 2 bases and V 4 bases, and 6 bases lay outside the gene matches. Germline CDR1 and CDR2: SGHRS and YFSETQ. CDR3 length: 16 residues. DNA of the CDR3: TGCGCCAGCAGCCCCAGACTAGCGGGGTCCACAGATACGCAGTATTTT. Its translation is CASSPRLAGSTDTQYF.

This clonotype came up a few times. DNA for the CDR3: TGTGCCAGCAGCCAGCAGACTCGTCTGGGGGGCTACACCTTC. This codes for CASSQQTRLGGYTF. This chain connects TRBV3-1 to TRBJ1-2; D is uncertain. V gave up 3 bases and J gave up 8 bases, with 16 bases separating them. There are 14 residues in the CDR3. Germline V lookup: CDR1 LGHDT, CDR2 YNNKEL (reference sequence).

This clonotype was observed a few times. The chain links TRBV29-1 to TRBJ2-5; D possibly corresponds to TRBD2 (5 bases). V lost 4 bases and J lost 5, with 11 bases in between. Germline lookup yields CDR1 SQVTM and CDR2 ANQGSEA. The length of the CDR3 is 12 residues. The CDR3 is CSVVGISETQYF. The CDR3 nucleotides read TGCAGCGTTGTCGGGATTTCTGAGACCCAGTACTTC.

In its sample, this clonotype was seen a few times. The chain combines TRBV4-3 with TRBJ2-1; TRBD2 aligns across 10 bases. CDR1 and CDR2 from the germline V gene are LGHNA and YSLEER. Unmatched junction bases numbered 8, after V lost 0 bases and J lost 3 bases. This CDR3 is 18 amino acids long. This CDR3 is CASSQDAPVAGGYNEQFF. CDR3 nucleotide sequence: TGCGCCAGCAGCCAAGATGCCCCCGTAGCGGGGGGCTACAATGAGCAGTTCTTC.

The chain recombines TRBV6-1 with TRBJ1-3; D might be TRBD1 (6 bases). The germline gives CDR1 MNHNS, CDR2 SASEGT. The CDR3 consists of 14 residues. V lost 7 bases to trimming and J lost 0 bases, with 10 bases between them. CDR3 sequence (DNA): TGTGCCAGCAACGGGGGCATCTCTGGAAACACCATATATTTT. This gives the protein CASNGGISGNTIYF.

This clonotype was counted between two and nine times. V gene TRBV7-2 combines with J gene TRBJ2-7; D remains ambiguous. Germline V CDR1 and CDR2: SGHTA, FQGNSA. This CDR3 is built from 14 residues. The V end lost 1 base, the J end lost 7 bases, and 14 bases lay between the germline ends. The DNA of the CDR3 is TGTGCCAGCAGCTTAGATTTTGGCACCCCGGAGCAGTACGTC. Translated, it gives CASSLDFGTPEQYV.

The chain joins TRBV20-1 to TRBJ2-7; 7 bases match TRBD1. The germline V gene has CDR1 DFQATT and CDR2 SNEGSKA (reference sequence). The junction had 8 bases not matched to a gene; V was cut back by 6 bases and J by 3 bases. The CDR3 runs 13 residues. CDR3: CSAPEQGNYEQYF. CDR3 in DNA: TGCAGTGCCCCAGAACAGGGGAACTACGAGCAGTACTTC.

This clonotype was detected only a few times. This rearrangement joins TRBV7-2 to TRBJ2-3, with unresolved D. This CDR3 is 14 amino acids long. Germline CDR1 SGHTA, CDR2 FQGNSA. Between the trimmed V and J ends, which lost 2 bases and 2 bases, there was a span of 8 bases. CDR3 in DNA: TGTGCCAGCAGCTTATTCGGCACCACAGATACGCAGTATTTT. This gives the protein CASSLFGTTDTQYF.

In its sample, this clonotype was seen a few times. The chain joins TRBV10-3 to TRBJ2-2, with 10 nucleotides matching TRBD2. The V and J ends lost 4 bases and 3 bases, in that order; junction bases with no gene match: 2. CDR1 and CDR2 (germline): ENHRY, SYGVKD. The CDR3 sequence is 15 residues long. CDR3 DNA sequence: TGTGCCATCAGTGGGCTAGCGGGGGACACCGGGGAGCTGTTTTTT. Translated: CAISGLAGDTGELFF.

In this sample, this clonotype turned up a few times. The genes are TRBV5-1 and TRBJ2-2; TRBD2 matches 15 bases. The CDR3 length is 17 residues. The trim removed 4 bases at V and 5 bases at J, leaving 6 bases unmatched. Germline values: CDR1 SGHRS, CDR2 YFSETQ. For the CDR3, the DNA is TGCGCCAGCAGCGAGGGACTAGCGGGGGGACGGACCGGGGAGCTGTTTTTT. Protein product: CASSEGLAGGRTGELFF.

This clonotype was found once. V gene TRBV7-2 combines with J gene TRBJ2-2; 12 nucleotides agree with TRBD2. The germline V gene encodes CDR1 SGHTA and CDR2 FQGNSA. Trimming cost V 5 bases and J 6 bases; bases outside gene matches: 16. The CDR3 is 19 residues long. The CDR3 here is CASSRLAGGSPEKAGELFF. The CDR3 bases are TGTGCCAGCAGCCGCCTAGCGGGAGGGTCGCCCGAGAAGGCCGGGGAGCTGTTTTTT.

This clonotype was detected a few times. This rearrangement joins TRBV5-1 to TRBJ1-6; TRBD1 agrees at 10 bases. The CDR3 sequence is 16 residues long. Unmatched junction bases numbered 7, after V lost 0 bases and J lost 10 bases. The V gene's germline CDR1 is SGHRS and CDR2 YFSETQ. CDR3 nucleotides: TGCGCCAGCAGCTTGGCCCCGGACAGGGGGAGGTCACCCCTCCACTTT. This codes for CASSLAPDRGRSPLHF.

This clonotype has more than one count but fewer than ten. V and J are TRBV7-9 and TRBJ2-7, with D hard to call. The CDR3 has 11 amino acids. Deletions cut 5 bases from V and 5 bases from J, with 7 bases between. Germline CDR1 and CDR2: SEHNR and FQNEAQ (reference sequence). This CDR3 reads CASSPLHEQYV. CDR3 bases: TGTGCCAGCAGCCCACTTCACGAGCAGTACGTC.

The gene calls are TRBV6-2 or TRBV6-3 and TRBJ1-1; 9 nucleotides align to TRBD1. The V gene's germline CDR1 is MNHEY and CDR2 SVGEGT. V gave up 6 bases and J gave up 4 bases; unmatched junction bases: 18. The CDR3 loop spans 18 amino acids. CDR3 coding DNA: TGTGCCAGCAGCCTATTACCGGGACAGGGTCCATGGGGCACTGAAGCTTTCTTT. Translated, it gives CASSLLPGQGPWGTEAFF.

The J gene is TRBJ2-1, the V gene TRBV20-1; a possible D gene is TRBD2 (5 bases). The germline V gene encodes CDR1 DFQATT and CDR2 SNEGSKA (reference sequence). The ends were cut back, 4 bases at V and 9 bases at J, with 16 bases in the middle. The CDR3 totals 13 residues. The CDR3 nucleotides read TGCAGTGCTATAGATCCCCCGCGGGCTGAGCAGTTCTTC. Translated, it gives CSAIDPPRAEQFF.

The gene calls are TRBV27 and TRBJ1-5; tentative D call: TRBD1 (5 bases). The CDR3 consists of 18 residues. Germline V gives CDR1 MNHEY, CDR2 SMNVEV (reference sequence). V gave up 7 bases and J gave up 2 bases, with 24 bases separating them. CDR3 DNA sequence: TGTGCCAGCACTTGCCCGGGACGCACCAATAGGGGCAATCAGCCCCAGCATTTT. It yields the protein CASTCPGRTNRGNQPQHF.

The chain has TRBV27 and TRBJ1-2; D not certain. CDR1 and CDR2 (germline): MNHEY, SMNVEV (reference sequence). The CDR3 extends over 15 amino acids. With 7 bases removed from V and 2 bases from J, the gap between germline ends came to 17 bases. CDR3 sequence reads: CASKQRTEKNYGYTF. The DNA for the CDR3 is TGTGCCAGCAAACAGCGCACTGAAAAAAACTATGGCTACACCTTC.

This clonotype appeared a few times. The V gene is TRBV12-3 or TRBV12-4, the J gene TRBJ1-5, with D possibly matching TRBD1 (5 bases). The CDR3 runs 15 residues. Trimming removed 5 bases from V and 4 bases from J, with 15 bases in between. CDR3 nucleotides: TGTGCCAGCAGTCCCCGCGGGGCGCGGAATCAGCCCCAGCATTTT. Amino acid sequence: CASSPRGARNQPQHF.

The chain employs TRBV20-1 and TRBJ2-7; possibly TRBD1 for D (6 bases). The germline V gene has CDR1 DFQATT and CDR2 SNEGSKA (reference sequence). This CDR3 region has 14 residues. V was shortened by 4 bases and J by 0 bases, with 13 bases between the two germline ends. In DNA form, the CDR3 reads TGCAGTGCTACCGGGACAACAAACTCCTACGAGCAGTACTTC. It encodes CSATGTTNSYEQYF.

The chain carries TRBV5-5 and TRBJ1-4, with D tentatively TRBD1 (5 bases). Germline assignment: CDR1 SGHKS and CDR2 YYEKEE (reference sequence). Trimming took 1 base from V and 5 from J, leaving 15 bases between them. This CDR3 has 16 residues. The CDR3 DNA sequence: TGTGCCAGCAGCTTGTTCTCGGGGACCTTCAATGAAAAACTGTTTTTT. Its translation: CASSLFSGTFNEKLFF.

This clonotype has just a few counts. The chain has TRBV7-2 and TRBJ1-6; D is undetermined. Trimming removed 1 base from V and 10 bases from J, with 11 bases in between. The CDR3 runs 14 residues. The V gene's germline CDR1 is SGHTA and CDR2 FQGNSA. The chain's CDR3 is CASSLVRLGSPLHF. Written as DNA, the CDR3 is TGTGCCAGCAGCTTAGTTCGACTCGGGTCACCCCTCCACTTT.

This clonotype has at least ten counts. The V call is TRBV9, the J call TRBJ2-1; the match to TRBD1 covers 7 bases. Germline V gives CDR1 SGDLS, CDR2 YYNGEE. CDR3 length equals 15 residues. V was pared by 4 bases and J by 3 bases, with 7 bases of the junction left unmatched. This chain's CDR3 is CASSQGERLYNEQFF. The CDR3 DNA reads TGTGCCAGCAGCCAGGGGGAACGGCTCTACAATGAGCAGTTCTTC.